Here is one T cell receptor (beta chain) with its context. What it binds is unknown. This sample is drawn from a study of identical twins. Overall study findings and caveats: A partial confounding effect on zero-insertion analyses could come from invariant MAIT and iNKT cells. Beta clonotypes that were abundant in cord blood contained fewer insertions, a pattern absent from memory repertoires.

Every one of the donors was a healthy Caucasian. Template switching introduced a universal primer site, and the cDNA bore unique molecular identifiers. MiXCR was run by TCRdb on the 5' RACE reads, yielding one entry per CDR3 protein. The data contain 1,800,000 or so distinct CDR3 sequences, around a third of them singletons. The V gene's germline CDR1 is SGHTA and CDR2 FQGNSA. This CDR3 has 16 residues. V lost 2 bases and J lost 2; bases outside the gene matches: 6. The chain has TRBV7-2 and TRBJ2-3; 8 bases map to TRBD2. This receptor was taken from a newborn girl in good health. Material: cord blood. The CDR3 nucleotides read TGTGCCAGCAGCTTACGGCAGCGGGAGTCCACAGATACGCAGTATTTT. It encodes CASSLRQRESTDTQYF.